This passage covers 12 T cell receptor beta chains from one sample sequenced in a study of blood T cell repertoires in COVID-19. Method: immunoSEQ multiplex PCR; TCRdb's copy keeps in-frame clones and lacks some. The sample shows about 100,000 clones, more than 90% of them seen only once. The specimen sequenced was peripheral blood. These receptors were taken from a man aged 55 to 70 with acute or convalescent COVID-19.

A note on this clone: The DNA is omitted, as the CDR3 cannot be located on it reliably, and the CDR3 follows TCRdb's listing. This rearrangement joins TRBV21-1 to TRBJ2-4; the DNA was not used to check the table's D call, TRBD2. TRBV21-1 is a known pseudogene. The CDR3 is 14 amino acids in total, end residues counted. The CDR3 loop reads CASSKVGGGNIQYF.

V usage is TRBV14 and J usage is TRBJ1-1; no definite D call. Deletions cut 1 base from V and 7 bases from J, with 10 bases between. Germline assignment: CDR1 SGHDN and CDR2 FVKESK. This CDR3 has 13 residues. In DNA form, the CDR3 reads TGTGCCAGCAGCCAAGGCGGAGATTATGAAGCTTTCTTT. It encodes CASSQGGDYEAFF. Supplemented by reference TRBV14 and TRBJ1-1, the full variable domain reads EAGVTQFPSHSVIEKGQTVTLRCDPISGHDNLYWYRRVMGKEIKFLLHFVKESKQDESGMPNNRFLAERTGGTYSTLKVQPAELEDSGVYFCASSQGGDYEAFFGQGTRLTVV.

A single count supports this clone. The chain carries TRBV7-2 and TRBJ2-5; possible D gene TRBD1, 6 bases. Germline V lookup: CDR1 SGHTA, CDR2 FQGNSA. The CDR3 is 14 amino acids. Deletions cut 4 bases from V and 5 bases from J, with 14 bases between. For the CDR3, the DNA is TGTGCCAGCAGCTGGACAGTCGGCGGGGAGACCCAGTACTTC. Residues: CASSWTVGGETQYF.

This chain links TRBV19 with TRBJ1-1; 8 bases align to TRBD1. The CDR3 contains 14 residues. Germline assignment: CDR1 LNHDA and CDR2 SQIVND (reference sequence). The trim removed 6 bases at V and 3 bases at J, leaving 6 bases unmatched. CDR3 sequence: CASRVDREDTEAFF. CDR3 in DNA: TGTGCCAGTAGGGTGGACAGGGAGGACACTGAAGCTTTCTTT.

The sample holds one count of this clone. The V and J genes are TRBV19 and TRBJ1-5; D call uncertain. Germline V lookup: CDR1 LNHDA, CDR2 SQIVND (reference sequence). There are 15 residues in the CDR3. The germline V and J ends were trimmed by 6 bases and 1 base, with 13 bases remaining between them. The CDR3 DNA sequence: TGTGCCAGTAGCCCCATCCCGAGGAGCAATCAGCCCCAGCATTTT. Its translation is CASSPIPRSNQPQHF.

The CDR3, as DNA: TGCCTCGGACAGGTCTACTATGGCTACACCTTC. Translated: CLGQVYYGYTF. This chain links TRBV20-1 with TRBJ1-2; 7 nucleotides match TRBD1. CDR3 length: 11 residues. Germline values: CDR1 DFQATT, CDR2 SNEGSKA (reference sequence).

Only a few counts were recorded for this clone. This chain links TRBV6-1 with TRBJ1-4; maybe TRBD1 (5 bases). CDR3 size: 15 residues. The germline gives CDR1 MNHNS, CDR2 SASEGT. Trimming pared 1 base from V and 4 bases from J, leaving 10 bases between. This CDR3 is CASSEGKTVNEKLFF. CDR3 DNA: TGTGCCAGCAGTGAAGGCAAGACAGTTAATGAAAAACTGTTTTTT.

V is TRBV7-3 and J is TRBJ2-3; TRBD1 is a possible D gene (5 bases). CDR1 is SGHTA and CDR2 is FQGTGA in the germline V gene. The V end lost 5 bases, the J end lost 4 bases, and 7 bases lay between the germline ends. The CDR3 runs to 12 residues. This CDR3 reads CASSPGSDTQYF. CDR3 in DNA: TGTGCCAGCAGCCCAGGGTCAGATACGCAGTATTTT. Full variable domain (remainder filled in from reference TRBV7-3 and TRBJ2-3): GAGVSQTPSNKVTEKGKYVELRCDPISGHTALYWYRQSLGQGPEFLIYFQGTGAADDSGLPNDRFFAVRPEGSVSTLKIQRTERGDSAVYLCASSPGSDTQYFGPGTRLTVL.

V usage is TRBV3-1 (or the pseudogene TRBV3-2) and J usage is TRBJ1-5; D is unclear. CDR3 size: 14 residues. The germline V gene encodes CDR1 LGHDT and CDR2 YNNKEL (reference sequence). V lost 0 bases, J lost 6 bases, and 9 bases lay in between. The CDR3 bases are TGTGCCAGCAGCCAAGATACTAGCGGTCAGCCCCAGCATTTT. This translates into CASSQDTSGQPQHF.

The chain combines TRBV5-5 with TRBJ2-7; 9 nucleotides line up with TRBD1. CDR1 and CDR2 (germline): SGHKS, YYEKEE (reference sequence). This CDR3 contains 16 residues. The ends lost 0 bases at V and 0 bases at J; junction bases unmatched: 4. The CDR3: CASSLGLGQGSYEQYF. CDR3 sequence (DNA): TGTGCCAGCAGCTTGGGCTTGGGACAGGGCTCCTACGAGCAGTACTTC.

The J gene is TRBJ2-1, the V gene TRBV5-1; TRBD1 is a possible D gene (5 bases). This CDR3 spans 13 amino acids. Trimming took 1 base from V and 8 from J, leaving 10 bases between them. Per germline, CDR1 SGHRS and CDR2 YFSETQ. The CDR3 DNA sequence: TGCGCCAGCAGCTTGCTAGGGGTGGATGAGCAGTTCTTC. As protein: CASSLLGVDEQFF.

This clone was detected only a few times. The V and J genes are TRBV5-6 and TRBJ2-7, with a possible D match to TRBD1 (5 bases). This CDR3 contains 15 residues. The germline V gene encodes CDR1 SGHDT and CDR2 YYEEEE. Trimming took off 0 bases at V and 7 bases at J, with 17 bases between the two ends. CDR3 nucleotide sequence: TGTGCCAGCAGCTTGGGAAGGGGCCTGATCGGGGAGCAGTACTTC. It encodes CASSLGRGLIGEQYF.